The rows below give T cell receptor beta chains drawn from one sample of a study of PD-L1 blockade in urothelial cancer. Data came from immunoSEQ multiplex PCR; TCRdb stores just in-frame clones and leaves some out. This sample yields tens of thousands of clones, of which roughly 79% are seen a single time; about 2.9% belongs to the top ten. Sequenced here: PBMCs, sampled around atezolizumab (anti-PD-L1) treatment. The source is a man aged 65-85 years with urothelial cancer. Each CDR3 is given with its conserved first and last residue. D genes are given only for firm matches. For some rows the clone size is stated as once, few or many, or as a class when expanded; others skip it.

D gene	clone size	V gene	J gene	CDR3 protein	CDR3 DNA
NA	NA	TRBV7-9	TRBJ2-1	CASSSSYYNEQFF	TGTGCCAGCAGCTCCAGTTACTACAATGAGCAGTTCTTC
NA	NA	TRBV19	TRBJ2-1	CASRPTRGEQFF	TGTGCCAGTAGGCCCACACGGGGTGAGCAGTTCTTC
NA	NA	TRBV27	TRBJ2-3	CASSLLATTDTQYF	TGTGCCAGCAGTTTACTAGCGACCACAGATACGCAGTATTTT
NA	NA	TRBV6-5	TRBJ2-1	CASGRGYNEQFF	TGTGCCAGCGGTCGCGGTTACAATGAGCAGTTCTTC
NA	NA	TRBV6-1	TRBJ1-1	CASSGGAGWNTEAFF	TGTGCCAGCAGCGGGGGGGCAGGGTGGAACACTGAAGCTTTCTTT
TRBD2	NA	TRBV12-5	TRBJ2-1	CASGFAETSGDYNEQFF	TGTGCTAGTGGTTTTGCCGAGACTAGCGGGGATTACAATGAGCAGTTCTTC
TRBD1	NA	TRBV28	TRBJ1-2	CASSLYVTGGSGGYTF	TGTGCCAGCAGTTTATATGTGACAGGGGGCTCGGGTGGCTACACCTTC
NA	NA	TRBV4-2	TRBJ2-2	CASSQGGGAYTGELFF	TGTGCCAGCAGCCAGGGGGGGGGCGCGTACACCGGGGAGCTGTTTTTT
TRBD1	NA	TRBV5-4	TRBJ2-5	CASSVRDSQETQYF	TGTGCCAGCAGCGTACGGGACAGTCAAGAGACCCAGTACTTC
TRBD1	NA	TRBV7-9	TRBJ1-1	CASSPSAQGGTEAFF	TGTGCCAGCAGCCCCTCCGCACAGGGGGGCACTGAAGCTTTCTTT
NA	NA	TRBV7-9	TRBJ2-5	CASSLYPEKETQYF	TGTGCCAGCAGTCTTTACCCAGAAAAGGAGACCCAGTACTTC
NA	few	TRBV18	TRBJ2-2	CASSPIQGNTGELFF	TGTGCCAGCTCACCCATACAGGGGAACACCGGGGAGCTGTTTTTT
NA	NA	TRBV5-1	TRBJ1-3	CASSEDSQGYGNTIYF	TGCGCCAGCAGCGAGGACAGCCAGGGGTACGGAAACACCATATATTTT